A selection of T cell receptor beta chains follows, all from one sample in a study of identical twins. TCRdb re-derived calls from the 5' RACE reads in MiXCR, one entry per CDR3 protein. This table has about 570,000 distinct CDR3 sequences, 9% to 10% appearing once. The sample was also linked to a second study, of yellow fever vaccine responses in identical twins.

Sequenced input: PBMCs. These receptor sequences come from a woman aged 18-35 years in good health. Each CDR3 is given with its conserved first and last residue. The D gene is left open where the match is weak. Rows may omit the clone size; those that give it use once, few, many or a size class.

CDR3	DNA	size	V	J	D
CASSIELRETQYF	TGTGCCAGCAGCATCGAGTTGAGGGAGACCCAGTACTTC	NA	TRBV7-2	TRBJ2-5	NA
CASSHGRGTGELFF	TGTGCCAGCAGCCACGGACGGGGCACCGGGGAGCTGTTTTTT	NA	TRBV4-2	TRBJ2-2	NA
CASSKTLGLSEQYF	TGTGCCAGCTCAAAGACCCTGGGCCTAAGCGAGCAGTACTTC	many	TRBV7-2	TRBJ2-7	NA
CASSDPFLIAGNTGELFF	TGCGCCAGCAGCGATCCGTTCCTCATAGCGGGAAACACCGGGGAGCTGTTTTTT	many	TRBV5-1	TRBJ2-2	TRBD2
CASSLRDPQETQYF	TGTGCCAGCAGCTTACGGGACCCCCAAGAGACCCAGTACTTC	NA	TRBV11-2	TRBJ2-5	NA
CASSLGGAAQFF	TGTGCCAGCAGTTTGGGCGGAGCCGCTCAGTTCTTC	NA	TRBV12-3/TRBV12-4	TRBJ2-1	NA
CASPPGLAEAYEQYF	TGTGCCAGCCCACCGGGACTAGCGGAAGCCTACGAGCAGTACTTC	NA	TRBV2	TRBJ2-7	TRBD2
CASSEWEFGTEAFF	TGTGCCAGCAGTGAATGGGAGTTCGGCACTGAAGCTTTCTTT	few	TRBV6-1	TRBJ1-1	NA
CASRSYNEQFF	TGTGCCAGCAGGTCCTACAATGAGCAGTTCTTC	many	TRBV7-9	TRBJ2-1	NA
CASSSLAGDHANTGELFF	TGTGCCAGCAGCTCGTTAGCGGGGGACCACGCGAACACCGGGGAGCTGTTTTTT	NA	TRBV7-6	TRBJ2-2	TRBD2
CSARDWGLAGGRYNEQFF	TGCAGTGCTAGAGATTGGGGACTAGCGGGGGGCCGCTACAATGAGCAGTTCTTC	few	TRBV20-1	TRBJ2-1	TRBD2
CASSKGGQLAKNIQYF	TGTGCCAGCAGCAAAGGAGGACAGTTAGCCAAAAACATTCAGTACTTC	NA	TRBV2	TRBJ2-4	NA
CASSRGFQETQYF	TGTGCTAGCAGCAGGGGTTTCCAAGAGACCCAGTACTTC	many	TRBV7-7	TRBJ2-5	NA
CAISADRDQPQHF	TGTGCCATCAGTGCGGACAGGGATCAGCCCCAGCATTTT	many	TRBV10-3	TRBJ1-5	TRBD1
CASSVDSNYGYTF	TGTGCCAGCAGTGTGGACAGTAACTATGGCTACACCTTC	many	TRBV2	TRBJ1-2	NA
CASSWGESYEQYF	TGTGCCAGCAGCTGGGGGGAGTCCTACGAGCAGTACTTC	NA	TRBV7-9	TRBJ2-7	NA
CASNELEGVWAEAFF	TGTGCCAGCAACGAACTTGAAGGGGTTTGGGCTGAAGCTTTCTTT	few	TRBV6-2/TRBV6-3	TRBJ1-1	NA
CASRGGSGEEFF	TGTGCCAGCAGGGGCGGGAGTGGTGAGGAGTTCTTC	NA	TRBV11-1	TRBJ2-1	TRBD2
CSARDFSSGGYEQYF	TGCAGTGCTAGAGATTTTAGCTCCGGGGGGTACGAGCAGTACTTC	NA	TRBV20-1	TRBJ2-7	TRBD2
CASSLQAGVTDTQYF	TGTGCCAGCAGCTTACAGGCGGGGGTCACAGATACGCAGTATTTT	many	TRBV7-6	TRBJ2-3	TRBD2
CASSLGGLWATGANVLTF	TGTGCCAGCAGCTTAGGTGGGCTGTGGGCCACTGGGGCCAACGTCCTGACTTTC	few	TRBV27	TRBJ2-6	NA
CASSQTTRYDRGARYYEQYF	TGTGCCAGCAGCCAAACGACTCGTTATGACAGGGGGGCGAGGTACTACGAGCAGTACTTC	few	TRBV3-1	TRBJ2-7	TRBD1
CSASVLAETQYF	TGCAGTGCATCGGTCTTAGCAGAGACCCAGTACTTC	NA	TRBV20-1	TRBJ2-5	NA
CATRTAAGKGINEQFF	TGTGCCACCCGAACAGCTGCGGGCAAGGGAATCAATGAGCAGTTCTTC	many	TRBV27	TRBJ2-1	NA
CSGRELGNTEAFF	TGCAGTGGCCGGGAGTTGGGGAACACTGAAGCTTTCTTT	few	TRBV20-1	TRBJ1-1	NA
CSARIAVQYNEQFF	TGCAGTGCTAGGATCGCGGTCCAATACAATGAGCAGTTCTTC	NA	TRBV20-1	TRBJ2-1	NA